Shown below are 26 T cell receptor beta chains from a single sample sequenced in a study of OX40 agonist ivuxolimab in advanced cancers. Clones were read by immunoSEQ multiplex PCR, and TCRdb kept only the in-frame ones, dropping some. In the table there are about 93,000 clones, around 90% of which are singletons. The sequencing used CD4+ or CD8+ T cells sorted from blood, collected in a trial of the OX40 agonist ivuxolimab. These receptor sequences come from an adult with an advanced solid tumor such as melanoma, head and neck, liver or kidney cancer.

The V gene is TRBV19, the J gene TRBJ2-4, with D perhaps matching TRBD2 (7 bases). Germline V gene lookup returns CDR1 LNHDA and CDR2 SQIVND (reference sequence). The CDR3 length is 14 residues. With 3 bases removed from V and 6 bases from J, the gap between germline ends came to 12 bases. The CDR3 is CASSMGRGRNIQYF. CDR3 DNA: TGTGCCAGTAGTATGGGGCGGGGGCGAAACATTCAGTACTTC. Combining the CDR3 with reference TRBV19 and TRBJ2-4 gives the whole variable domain DGGITQSPKYLFRKEGQNVTLSCEQNLNHDAMYWYRQDPGQGLRLIYYSQIVNDFQKGDIAEGYSVSREKKESFPLTVTSAQKNPTAFYLCASSMGRGRNIQYFGAGTRLSVL.

The CDR3 DNA is TGTGCCATCAGTCTTAGCGGGACCAAAGATACGCAGTATTTT. Its translation: CAISLSGTKDTQYF. The chain couples TRBV10-3 to TRBJ2-3; 8 nucleotides agree with TRBD2. CDR3 length: 14 amino acids. The V and J ends lost 5 bases and 5 bases, in that order; junction bases with no gene match: 6. Germline V gene lookup returns CDR1 ENHRY and CDR2 SYGVKD.

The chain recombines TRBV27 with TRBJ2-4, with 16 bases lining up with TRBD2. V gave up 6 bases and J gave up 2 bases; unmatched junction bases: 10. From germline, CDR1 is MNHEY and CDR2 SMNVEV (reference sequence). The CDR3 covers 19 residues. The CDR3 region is CASRRQPGLAGGPKNIQYF. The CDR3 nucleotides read TGTGCCAGCAGACGACAACCGGGACTAGCGGGAGGGCCCAAAAACATTCAGTACTTC.

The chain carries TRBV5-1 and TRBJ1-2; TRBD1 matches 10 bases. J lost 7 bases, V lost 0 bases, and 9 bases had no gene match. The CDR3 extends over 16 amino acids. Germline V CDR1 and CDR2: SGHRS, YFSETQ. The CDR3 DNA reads TGCGCCAGCAGCTTGGTCCCCGAGGGGACAGGGGTTGGCTACACCTTC. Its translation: CASSLVPEGTGVGYTF.

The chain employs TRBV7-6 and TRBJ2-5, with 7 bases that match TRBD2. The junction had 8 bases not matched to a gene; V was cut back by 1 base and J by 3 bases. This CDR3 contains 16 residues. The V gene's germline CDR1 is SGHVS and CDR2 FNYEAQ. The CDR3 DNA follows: TGTGCCAGCAGCTTAGGCGCGGGGGACCCAAAAGAGACCCAGTACTTC. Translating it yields CASSLGAGDPKETQYF.

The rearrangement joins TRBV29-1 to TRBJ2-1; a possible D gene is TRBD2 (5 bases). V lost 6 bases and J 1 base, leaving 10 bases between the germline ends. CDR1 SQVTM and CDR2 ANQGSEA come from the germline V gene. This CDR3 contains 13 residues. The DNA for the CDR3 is TGCAGCGTGGGAGTAGGGTCCTACAATGAGCAGTTCTTC. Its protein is CSVGVGSYNEQFF.

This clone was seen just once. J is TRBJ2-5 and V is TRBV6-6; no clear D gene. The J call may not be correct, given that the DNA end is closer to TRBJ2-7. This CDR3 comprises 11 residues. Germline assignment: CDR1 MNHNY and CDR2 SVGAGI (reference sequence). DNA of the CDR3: TGTGCCAGCAGTGGCCCTTACGAGCAGTACTTC. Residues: CASSGPYEQYF.

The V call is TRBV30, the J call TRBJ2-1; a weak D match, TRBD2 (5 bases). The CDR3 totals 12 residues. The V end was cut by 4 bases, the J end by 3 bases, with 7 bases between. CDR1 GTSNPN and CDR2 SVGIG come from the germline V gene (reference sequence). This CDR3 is CAWISGYNEQFF. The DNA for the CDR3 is TGTGCCTGGATAAGCGGCTACAATGAGCAGTTCTTC.

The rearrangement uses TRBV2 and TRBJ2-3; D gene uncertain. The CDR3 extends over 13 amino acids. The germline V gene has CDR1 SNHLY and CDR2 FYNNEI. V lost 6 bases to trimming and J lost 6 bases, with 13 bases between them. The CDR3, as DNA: TGTGCCAGCAGAGGACCGGCTCGGGATACGCAGTATTTT. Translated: CASRGPARDTQYF.

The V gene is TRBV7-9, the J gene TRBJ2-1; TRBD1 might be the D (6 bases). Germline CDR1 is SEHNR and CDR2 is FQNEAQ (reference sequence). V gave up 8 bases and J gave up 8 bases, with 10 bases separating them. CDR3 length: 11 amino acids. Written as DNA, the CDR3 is TGTGCCAGCCGACAGGTTGATGAGCAGTTCTTC. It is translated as CASRQVDEQFF. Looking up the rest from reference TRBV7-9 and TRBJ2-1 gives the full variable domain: DTGVSQNPRHKITKRGQNVTFRCDPISEHNRLYWYRQTLGQGPEFLTYFQNEAQLEKSRLLSDRFSAERPKGSFSTLEIQRTEQGDSAMYLCASRQVDEQFFGPGTRLTVL.

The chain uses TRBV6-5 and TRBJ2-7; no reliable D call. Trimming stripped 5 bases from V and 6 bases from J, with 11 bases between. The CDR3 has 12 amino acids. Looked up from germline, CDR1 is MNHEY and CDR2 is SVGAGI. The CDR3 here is CASSVKGLEQYF. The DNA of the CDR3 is TGTGCCAGCAGTGTTAAAGGGCTCGAGCAGTACTTC.

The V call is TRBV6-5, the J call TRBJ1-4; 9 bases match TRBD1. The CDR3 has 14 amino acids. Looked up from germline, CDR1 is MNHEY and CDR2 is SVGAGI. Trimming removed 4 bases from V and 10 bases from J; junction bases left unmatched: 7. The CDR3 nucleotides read TGTGCCAGCAGTTCCGGGACAGGGTTGGGAAAACTGTTTTTT. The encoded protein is CASSSGTGLGKLFF.

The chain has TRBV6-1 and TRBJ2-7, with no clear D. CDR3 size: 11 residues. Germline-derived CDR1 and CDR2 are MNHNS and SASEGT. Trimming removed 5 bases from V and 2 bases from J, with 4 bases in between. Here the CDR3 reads CASSPAYEQYF. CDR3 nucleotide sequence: TGTGCCAGCAGTCCCGCCTACGAGCAGTACTTC.

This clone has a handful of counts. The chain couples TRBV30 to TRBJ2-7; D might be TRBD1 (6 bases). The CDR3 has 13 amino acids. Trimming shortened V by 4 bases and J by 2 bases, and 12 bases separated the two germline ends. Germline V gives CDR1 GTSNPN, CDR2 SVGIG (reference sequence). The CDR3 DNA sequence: TGTGCCTGGAACGCAGGGGTAGCCTACGAGCAGTACTTC. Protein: CAWNAGVAYEQYF.

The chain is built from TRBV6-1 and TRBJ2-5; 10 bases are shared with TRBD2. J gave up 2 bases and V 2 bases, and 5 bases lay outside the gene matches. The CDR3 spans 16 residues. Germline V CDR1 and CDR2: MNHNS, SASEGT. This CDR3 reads CASSETSGTWQETQYF. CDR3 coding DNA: TGTGCCAGCAGTGAAACTAGCGGGACCTGGCAAGAGACCCAGTACTTC.

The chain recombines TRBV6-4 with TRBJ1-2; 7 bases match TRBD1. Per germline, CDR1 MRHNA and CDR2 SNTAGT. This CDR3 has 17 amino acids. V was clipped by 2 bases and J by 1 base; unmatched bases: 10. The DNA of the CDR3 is TGTGCCAGCAGTGACGAGGACAGGAGGTATTATAACTATGGCTACACCTTC. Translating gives CASSDEDRRYYNYGYTF.

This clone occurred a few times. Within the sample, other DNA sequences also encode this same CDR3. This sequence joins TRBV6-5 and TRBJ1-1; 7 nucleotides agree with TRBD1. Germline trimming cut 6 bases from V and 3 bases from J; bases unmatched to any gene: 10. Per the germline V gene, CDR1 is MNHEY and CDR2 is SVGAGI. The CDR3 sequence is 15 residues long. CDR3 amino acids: CASSRNTGVDTEAFF. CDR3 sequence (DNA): TGTGCCAGCAGCCGGAATACAGGGGTGGACACTGAAGCTTTCTTT.

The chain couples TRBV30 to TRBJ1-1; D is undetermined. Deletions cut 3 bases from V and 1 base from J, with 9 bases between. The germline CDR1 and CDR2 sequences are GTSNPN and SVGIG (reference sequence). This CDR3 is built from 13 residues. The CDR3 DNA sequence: TGTGCCTGGAGCCAAGGGCAGAACACTGAAGCTTTCTTT. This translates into CAWSQGQNTEAFF.

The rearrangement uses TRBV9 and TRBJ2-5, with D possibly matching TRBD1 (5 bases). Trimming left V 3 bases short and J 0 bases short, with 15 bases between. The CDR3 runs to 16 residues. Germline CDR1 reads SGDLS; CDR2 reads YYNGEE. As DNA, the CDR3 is TGTGCCAGCAGCGGGGGCCCCTATTCGTACCAAGAGACCCAGTACTTC. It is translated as CASSGGPYSYQETQYF.

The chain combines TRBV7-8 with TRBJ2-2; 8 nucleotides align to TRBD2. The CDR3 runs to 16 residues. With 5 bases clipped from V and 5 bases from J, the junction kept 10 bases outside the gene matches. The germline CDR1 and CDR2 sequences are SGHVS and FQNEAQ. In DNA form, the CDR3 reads TGTGCCAGCAGCCCTCGGGGAATAGCGGGAACCGGGGAGCTGTTTTTT. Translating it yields CASSPRGIAGTGELFF. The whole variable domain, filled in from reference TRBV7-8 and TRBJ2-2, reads GAGVSQSPRYKVAKRGQDVALRCDPISGHVSLFWYQQALGQGPEFLTYFQNEAQLDKSGLPSDRFFAERPEGSVSTLKIQRTQQEDSAVYLCASSPRGIAGTGELFFGEGSRLTVL.

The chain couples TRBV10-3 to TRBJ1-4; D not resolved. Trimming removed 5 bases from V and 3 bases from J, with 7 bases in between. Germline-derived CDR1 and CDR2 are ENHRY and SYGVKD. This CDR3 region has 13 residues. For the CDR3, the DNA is TGTGCCATCAGTAAGGTAGCTAATGAAAAACTGTTTTTT. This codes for CAISKVANEKLFF.

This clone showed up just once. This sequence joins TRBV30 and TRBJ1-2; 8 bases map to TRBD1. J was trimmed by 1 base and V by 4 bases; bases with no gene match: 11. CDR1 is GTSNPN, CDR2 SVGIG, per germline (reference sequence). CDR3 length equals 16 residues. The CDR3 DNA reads TGTGCCTGGAATCAACCGGGGACAGGTCTTAACTATGGCTACACCTTC. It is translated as CAWNQPGTGLNYGYTF.

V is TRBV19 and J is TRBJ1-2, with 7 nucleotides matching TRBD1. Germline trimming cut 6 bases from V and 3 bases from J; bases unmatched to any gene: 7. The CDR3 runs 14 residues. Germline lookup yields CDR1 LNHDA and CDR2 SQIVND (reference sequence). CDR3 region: CASSSTGVDYGYTF. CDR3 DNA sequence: TGTGCCAGTAGCTCTACAGGGGTTGACTATGGCTACACCTTC.

The CDR3 nucleotides read TGTGCCAGCAGCTTACGCACCCCCAGAGGGGCGAACACAGATACGCAGTATTTT. Its protein product is CASSLRTPRGANTDTQYF. The V and J genes are TRBV7-9 and TRBJ2-3; D possibly uses TRBD1 or TRBD2 (5 bases each). The CDR3 is made up of 18 amino acids. Trimming took 2 bases from V and 2 from J, leaving 20 bases between them. Per the germline V gene, CDR1 is SEHNR and CDR2 is FQNEAQ (reference sequence).

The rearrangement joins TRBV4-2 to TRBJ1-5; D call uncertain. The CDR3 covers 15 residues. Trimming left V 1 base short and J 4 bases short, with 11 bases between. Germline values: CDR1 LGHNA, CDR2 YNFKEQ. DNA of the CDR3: TGTGCCAGCAGCCAAGCCGTGGGTGGGAATCAGCCCCAGCATTTT. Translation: CASSQAVGGNQPQHF.

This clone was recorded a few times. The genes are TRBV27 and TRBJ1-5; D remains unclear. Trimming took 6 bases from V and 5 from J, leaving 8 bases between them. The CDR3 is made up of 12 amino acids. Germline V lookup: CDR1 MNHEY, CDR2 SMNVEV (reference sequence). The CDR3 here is CASSFRDQPQHF. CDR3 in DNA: TGTGCCAGCAGCTTCCGGGATCAGCCCCAGCATTTT.